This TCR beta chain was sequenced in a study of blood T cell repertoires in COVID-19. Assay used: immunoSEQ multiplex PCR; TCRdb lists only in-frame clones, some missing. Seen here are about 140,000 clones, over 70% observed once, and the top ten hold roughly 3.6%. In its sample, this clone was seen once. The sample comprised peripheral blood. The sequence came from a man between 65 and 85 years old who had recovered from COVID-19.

CDR3 sequence: CASSSRDRNPYEQYF. The CDR3 nucleotides are TGTGCCAGCAGCTCCCGGGACAGGAATCCCTACGAGCAGTACTTC. This chain joins TRBV7-9 and TRBJ2-7, with 8 bases matching TRBD1. The CDR3 length is 15 residues. Germline V gene lookup returns CDR1 SEHNR and CDR2 FQNEAQ (reference sequence). V was clipped by 4 bases and J by 2 bases; unmatched bases: 7.